This TCR beta chain derives from a study of shared clonotypes between healthy human individuals. This clone was seen only once. Germline V gene sequence: CDR1 SGHRS, CDR2 YFSETQ. V lost 4 bases and J lost 5, with 10 bases in between. The CDR3 loop spans 13 amino acids. Measured with immunoSEQ multiplex PCR; TCRdb has only the in-frame clones, and not every one. Of 1,400,000 or so clones in the sample, just under 99% were seen once. The specimen was naive CD4+ T cells sorted from blood. The sample's subset: CD45RA+ positively selected. J is TRBJ2-1 and V is TRBV5-1; no clear D gene. The receptor was derived from a young man in good health. CDR3 sequence reads: CASSEDLNNEQFF. The CDR3 nucleotides are TGCGCCAGCAGCGAGGACCTTAACAATGAGCAGTTCTTC.